These 22 T cell receptor beta chains came from one sample sequenced in a study of T cells in Graves' hyperthyroidism and ophthalmopathy. RNA transcripts gave rise to amplified TCR beta CDR3 regions. The HTBI set primed first-round TCR CDR3 RT-PCR. TCRdb itself ran the multiplex PCR reads through MiXCR, one entry per CDR3 protein. The sample shows approximately 210,000 distinct CDR3 sequences, 17% of them seen only once. The sample consisted of blood. The receptors here all came from a man in his forties or fifties with Graves' hyperthyroidism.

Only a few counts were recorded for this clonotype. The chain uses TRBV5-1 and TRBJ2-7; no firm D call. V was clipped by 0 bases and J by 5 bases, with 9 bases between them. There are 13 residues in the CDR3. Looked up from germline, CDR1 is SGHRS and CDR2 is YFSETQ. CDR3 amino acids: CASSLGAGHEQYF. DNA of the CDR3: TGCGCCAGCAGCTTGGGGGCAGGCCACGAGCAGTACTTC.

At least ten counts were recorded for this clonotype. V is TRBV2 and J is TRBJ1-1; D is possibly TRBD1 (5 bases). The V gene's germline CDR1 is SNHLY and CDR2 FYNNEI. Trimming left V 2 bases short and J 4 bases short, with 17 bases between. The CDR3 contains 16 residues. CDR3 amino acids: CASSESRGGVGTEAFF. The CDR3 bases are TGTGCCAGCAGTGAATCGCGGGGAGGGGTAGGCACTGAAGCTTTCTTT.

At least ten counts were recorded for this clonotype. The chain couples TRBV5-1 to TRBJ1-1, with 11 bases that match TRBD1. Germline values: CDR1 SGHRS, CDR2 YFSETQ. CDR3 length: 14 residues. Trimming at V came to 4 bases and at J to 6 bases, leaving 5 bases not matched to a gene. CDR3 nucleotide sequence: TGCGCCAGCAGCGCCGGACAGGGGGCCGCTGAAGCTTTCTTT. This codes for CASSAGQGAAEAFF.

A note on this clonotype: The junction differs from germline at one of its ends, possibly a read error. The chain joins TRBV7-2 to TRBJ2-2; TRBD1 matches at 8 bases. The CDR3 sequence is 14 residues long. The germline V gene encodes CDR1 SGHTA and CDR2 FQGNSA. CDR3 in DNA: TGTGCCAGCAGCAAGGGACAGGCCGATACTTTTCGTCTTTTT. The encoded protein is CASSKGQADTFRLF.

The rearrangement uses TRBV16 and TRBJ1-2, with D unclear. The length of the CDR3 is 15 residues. V was shortened by 0 bases and J by 3 bases, with 11 bases between the two germline ends. CDR1 KGHSY and CDR2 FQNENV come from the germline V gene. CDR3: CASSQSSGGDYGYTF. In DNA form, the CDR3 reads TGTGCCAGCAGCCAATCATCCGGCGGAGACTATGGCTACACCTTC.

This clonotype appeared a few times. The rearrangement joins TRBV20-1 to TRBJ2-7, with 14 bases fitting TRBD2. This CDR3 contains 14 residues. Per germline, CDR1 DFQATT and CDR2 SNEGSKA (reference sequence). CDR3 loop: CSGTSGGSSYEQYF. The CDR3 DNA is TGCAGCGGGACTAGCGGGGGCAGCTCCTACGAGCAGTACTTC.

This clonotype has ten or more counts. The chain combines TRBV5-1 with TRBJ2-1; TRBD2 matches at 14 bases. Germline V lookup: CDR1 SGHRS, CDR2 YFSETQ. Trimming cost V 2 bases and J 8 bases; bases outside gene matches: 6. The CDR3 length is 16 residues. The CDR3 region is CASSLTGTSGSDEQFF. Written as DNA, the CDR3 is TGCGCCAGCAGCTTAACCGGGACTAGCGGGAGTGATGAGCAGTTCTTC.

At least ten counts were recorded for this clonotype. The V gene is TRBV7-3, the J gene TRBJ2-6; D is undetermined. The germline V gene encodes CDR1 SGHTA and CDR2 FQGTGA. The ends were cut back, 1 base at V and 4 bases at J, with 11 bases in the middle. This CDR3 has 16 residues. CDR3 in amino acids: CASSLRRVSGANVLTF. The CDR3 DNA reads as TGTGCCAGCAGCTTAAGACGGGTCTCGGGGGCCAACGTCCTGACTTTC.

This clonotype was picked up many times. The chain couples TRBV2 to TRBJ2-7; 10 bases are shared with TRBD1. CDR3 size: 16 residues. Germline lookup yields CDR1 SNHLY and CDR2 FYNNEI. Trimming cost V 5 bases and J 5 bases; bases outside gene matches: 12. The CDR3 DNA reads TGTGCCAGCAGTCGGGACAGGGGCTTCCTAGTCGACGAGCAGTACTTC. Its protein product is CASSRDRGFLVDEQYF.

The chain links TRBV28 to TRBJ1-5; unclear D gene. Germline CDR1 MDHEN, CDR2 SYDVKM. The V gene lost 3 bases and the J gene lost 5 bases, with 32 bases spanning the gap. CDR3 length equals 21 residues. The CDR3 nucleotides read TGTGCCAGCAGTTTTTTTCCCACGTCTCTTTTTCCCCCGGACCGATATCAGCCCCAGCATTTT. Amino acids: CASSFFPTSLFPPDRYQPQHF.

V is TRBV20-1 and J is TRBJ1-4, with D uncertain. Germline CDR1 and CDR2: DFQATT and SNEGSKA (reference sequence). The CDR3 length is 15 residues. V was trimmed by 0 bases and J by 0 bases, leaving 8 bases between them. CDR3 region: CSARDPAATNEKLFF. The CDR3 DNA reads as TGCAGTGCTAGAGATCCAGCTGCAACTAATGAAAAACTGTTTTTT.

This clonotype was observed a handful of times. This sequence joins TRBV19 and TRBJ1-2; 10 nucleotides line up with TRBD1. Germline CDR1 is LNHDA and CDR2 is SQIVND (reference sequence). There are 15 residues in the CDR3. With 4 bases clipped from V and 4 bases from J, the junction kept 6 bases outside the gene matches. The CDR3 DNA sequence: TGTGCCAGTAGTACCCGGGACAGGGGAAGCTATGGCTACACCTTC. It codes for CASSTRDRGSYGYTF.

This CDR3 reads CASSLVDQETQYF. The CDR3 DNA reads as TGTGCCAGCAGCTTAGTCGATCAAGAGACCCAGTACTTC. The chain combines TRBV7-9 with TRBJ2-5; D unresolved. CDR3 length: 13 residues. Germline V gives CDR1 SEHNR, CDR2 FQNEAQ (reference sequence). Trimming took 1 base from V and 2 from J, leaving 5 bases between them.

This clonotype has ten or more counts. J is TRBJ1-1 and V is TRBV20-1, with D perhaps matching TRBD1 (5 bases). The CDR3 is made up of 15 amino acids. V was clipped by 3 bases and J by 3 bases, with 17 bases between them. Germline V CDR1 and CDR2: DFQATT, SNEGSKA (reference sequence). CDR3 loop: CSARSIQGAYTEAFF. The DNA for the CDR3 is TGCAGTGCTAGGTCAATACAAGGGGCCTACACTGAAGCTTTCTTT.

This clonotype came up many times. The chain is built from TRBV5-1 and TRBJ2-1; perhaps TRBD2 as D (7 bases). Looked up from germline, CDR1 is SGHRS and CDR2 is YFSETQ. This CDR3 region has 17 residues. The V end lost 0 bases, the J end lost 5 bases, and 18 bases lay between the germline ends. The CDR3 loop reads CASSLDQGGRVDNEQFF. CDR3 coding DNA: TGCGCCAGCAGCTTGGATCAAGGGGGGAGGGTCGACAATGAGCAGTTCTTC.

This chain uses TRBV7-8 with TRBJ2-7; TRBD1 agrees at 8 bases. The CDR3 length is 15 residues. Per the germline V gene, CDR1 is SGHVS and CDR2 is FQNEAQ. V shed 8 bases, J shed 4 bases, and the junction held 13 bases outside the gene matches. CDR3 DNA sequence: TGTGCCAGCCAACTTGGCCCAGGGGGCCAATACGAGCAGTACTTC. It encodes CASQLGPGGQYEQYF. Together with reference TRBV7-8 and TRBJ2-7, the CDR3 gives the full variable domain: GAGVSQSPRYKVAKRGQDVALRCDPISGHVSLFWYQQALGQGPEFLTYFQNEAQLDKSGLPSDRFFAERPEGSVSTLKIQRTQQEDSAVYLCASQLGPGGQYEQYFGPGTRLTVT.

This chain uses TRBV5-1 with TRBJ2-7, with 7 bases aligning to TRBD2. Per the germline V gene, CDR1 is SGHRS and CDR2 is YFSETQ. The CDR3 totals 17 residues. The V and J ends lost 0 bases and 5 bases, in that order; junction bases with no gene match: 14. CDR3 protein: CASSLGGGGGLEDEQYF. As DNA, the CDR3 is TGCGCCAGCAGCTTGGGGGGGGGGGGAGGCCTTGAGGACGAGCAGTACTTC.

This clonotype was picked up many times. The chain is built from TRBV5-1 and TRBJ1-1; no definite D call. Trimming took off 7 bases at V and 0 bases at J, with 10 bases between the two ends. Germline loops: CDR1 SGHRS, CDR2 YFSETQ. The CDR3 contains 13 residues. In DNA form, the CDR3 reads TGCGCCAGCGGCCGCAGCTTGAACACTGAAGCTTTCTTT. Its translation is CASGRSLNTEAFF. The whole variable domain, filled in from reference TRBV5-1 and TRBJ1-1, reads KAGVTQTPRYLIKTRGQQVTLSCSPISGHRSVSWYQQTPGQGLQFLFEYFSETQRNKGNFPGRFSGRQFSNSRSEMNVSTLELGDSALYLCASGRSLNTEAFFGQGTRLTVV.

This clonotype was recorded once. Given a much more abundant clone one base away, this may be a read error. The chain links TRBV29-1 to TRBJ1-2; D is possibly TRBD1 (6 bases). CDR3 length: 13 residues. CDR1 is SQVTM, CDR2 ANQGSEA, per germline. With 5 bases removed from V and 3 bases from J, the gap between germline ends came to 13 bases. The CDR3: CSVPRGDDYGYTF. CDR3 coding DNA: TGCAGCGTTCCCAGGGGTGACGACTATGGCTACACCTTC.

This CDR3 reads CATSRLAGETQYF. The CDR3 DNA reads TGTGCCACCAGCAGGTTGGCAGGGGAGACCCAGTACTTC. The rearrangement links TRBV15 to TRBJ2-5; tentative D call: TRBD1 (5 bases). The CDR3 has 13 amino acids. From germline, CDR1 is LNHNV and CDR2 YYDKDF (reference sequence). The ends were cut back, 3 bases at V and 5 bases at J, with 10 bases in the middle.

This clonotype was picked up a small number of times. The V and J genes are TRBV10-3 and TRBJ1-1; D may be TRBD1 (6 bases). The germline gives CDR1 ENHRY, CDR2 SYGVKD. The CDR3 covers 16 residues. V lost 4 bases, J lost 3 bases, and 18 bases lay in between. In nucleotides, the CDR3 is TGTGCCATCAGTGCGGCCAGCTCAGGGGCGCACACTGAAGCTTTCTTT. This sequence encodes CAISAASSGAHTEAFF.

This clonotype has at least ten counts. This sequence joins TRBV27 and TRBJ2-1, with a possible D match to TRBD1 (6 bases). Trimming pared 2 bases from V and 6 bases from J, leaving 14 bases between. CDR3 size: 15 residues. Germline V gives CDR1 MNHEY, CDR2 SMNVEV (reference sequence). CDR3 bases: TGTGCCAGCAGTTTAGGACGTTACAGGGCCAATGAGCAGTTCTTC. Translating it yields CASSLGRYRANEQFF.